This T cell receptor (beta chain) was sequenced for a study of patients with pleural tuberculosis. TCRdb used MiXCR to reprocess the reads, holding one entry per CDR3 protein. The data show around 50,000 distinct CDR3 sequences, 5.5% to 8% seen once. Trimming stripped 4 bases from V and 3 bases from J, with 15 bases between. Looked up from germline, CDR1 is ENHRY and CDR2 is SYGVKD. There are 15 residues in the CDR3. The receptor was derived from a human donor with pleural tuberculosis. V is TRBV10-3 and J is TRBJ1-2; D may be TRBD1 (5 bases). CDR3 nucleotides: TGTGCCATCAGTGGGTCTTGGGGCACGGACTATGGCTACACCTTC. Its protein is CAISGSWGTDYGYTF.